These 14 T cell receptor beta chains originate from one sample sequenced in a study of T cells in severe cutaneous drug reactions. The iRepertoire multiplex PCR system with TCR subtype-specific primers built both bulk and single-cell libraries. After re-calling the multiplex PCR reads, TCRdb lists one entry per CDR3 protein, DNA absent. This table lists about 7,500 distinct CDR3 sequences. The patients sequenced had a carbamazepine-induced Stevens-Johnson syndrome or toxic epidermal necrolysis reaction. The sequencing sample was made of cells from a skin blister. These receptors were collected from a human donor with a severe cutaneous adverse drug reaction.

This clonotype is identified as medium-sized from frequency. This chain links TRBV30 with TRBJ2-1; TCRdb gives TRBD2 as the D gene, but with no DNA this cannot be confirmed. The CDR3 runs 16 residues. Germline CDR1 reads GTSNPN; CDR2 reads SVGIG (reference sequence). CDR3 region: CAWRGPRAGAYNEQFF.

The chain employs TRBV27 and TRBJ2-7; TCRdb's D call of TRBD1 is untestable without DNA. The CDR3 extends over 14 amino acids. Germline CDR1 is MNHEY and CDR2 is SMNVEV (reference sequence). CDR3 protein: CASSLLDRAYEQYF.

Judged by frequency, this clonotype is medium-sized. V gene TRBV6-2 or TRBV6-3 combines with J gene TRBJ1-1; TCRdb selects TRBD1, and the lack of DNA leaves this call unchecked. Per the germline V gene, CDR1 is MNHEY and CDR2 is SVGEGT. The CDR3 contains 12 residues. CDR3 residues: CASGDGGTEAFF.

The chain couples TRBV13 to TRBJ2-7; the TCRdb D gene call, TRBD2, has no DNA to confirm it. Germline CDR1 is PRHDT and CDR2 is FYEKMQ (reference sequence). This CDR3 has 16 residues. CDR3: CASSPGLAGPTYEQYF.

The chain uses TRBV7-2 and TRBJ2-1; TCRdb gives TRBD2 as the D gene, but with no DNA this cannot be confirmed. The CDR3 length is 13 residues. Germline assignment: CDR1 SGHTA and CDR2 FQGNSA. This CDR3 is CASSSRLGGEQFF.

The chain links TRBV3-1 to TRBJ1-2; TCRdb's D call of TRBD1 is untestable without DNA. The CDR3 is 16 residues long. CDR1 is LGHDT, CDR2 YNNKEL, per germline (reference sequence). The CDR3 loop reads CASSPWTGLDNYGYTF.

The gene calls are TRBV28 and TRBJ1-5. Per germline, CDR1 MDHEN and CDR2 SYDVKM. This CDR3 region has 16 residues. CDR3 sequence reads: CASSFLWVKDNQPQHF.

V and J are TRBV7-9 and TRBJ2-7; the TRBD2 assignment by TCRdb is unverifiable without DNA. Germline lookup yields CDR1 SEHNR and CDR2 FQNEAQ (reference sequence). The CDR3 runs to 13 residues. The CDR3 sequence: CASSPGTSNEQYF.

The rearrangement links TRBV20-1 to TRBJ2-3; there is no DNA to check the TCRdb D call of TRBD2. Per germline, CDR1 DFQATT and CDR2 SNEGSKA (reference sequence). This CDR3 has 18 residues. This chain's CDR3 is CSAREFGTSGITTDTQYF.

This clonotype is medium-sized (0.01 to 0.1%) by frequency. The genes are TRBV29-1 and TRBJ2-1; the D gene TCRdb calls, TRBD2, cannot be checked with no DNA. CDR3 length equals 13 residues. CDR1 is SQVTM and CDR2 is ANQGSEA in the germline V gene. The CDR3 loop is CSTGLSSYNEQFF.

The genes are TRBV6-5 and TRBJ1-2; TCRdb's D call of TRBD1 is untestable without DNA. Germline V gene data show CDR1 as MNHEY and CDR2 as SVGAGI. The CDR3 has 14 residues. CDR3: CASSYLQGGYGYTF.

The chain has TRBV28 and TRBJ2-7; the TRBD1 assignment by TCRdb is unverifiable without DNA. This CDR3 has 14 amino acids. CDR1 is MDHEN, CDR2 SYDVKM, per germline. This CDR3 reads CASSLTGGLYEQYF. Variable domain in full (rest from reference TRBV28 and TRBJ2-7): DVKVTQSSRYLVKRTGEKVFLECVQDMDHENMFWYRQDPGLGLRLIYFSYDVKMKEKGDIPEGYSVSREKKERFSLILESASTNQTSMYLCASSLTGGLYEQYFGPGTRLTVT.

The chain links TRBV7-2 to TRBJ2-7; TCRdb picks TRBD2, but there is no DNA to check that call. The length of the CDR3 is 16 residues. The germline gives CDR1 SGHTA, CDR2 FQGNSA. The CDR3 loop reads CASSFSRLAAPYEQYF.

CDR3 in amino acids: CASSVEQGNIETQYF. The chain recombines TRBV9 with TRBJ2-5; TCRdb designates TRBD1, a call that cannot be tested without DNA. Germline lookup yields CDR1 SGDLS and CDR2 YYNGEE. The CDR3 covers 15 residues.